This T cell receptor (beta chain) originates from a study of human T cells and chemical hapten exposure. Study details: Researchers reported sensitizing a 2 cm by 2 cm upper inner arm skin site with 2% DPC.

This CDR3 spans 18 amino acids. V lost 5 bases, J lost 6 bases, and 16 bases stayed unmatched. MiXCR was run by TCRdb on the RACE reads, yielding one entry per CDR3 protein. Of some 89,000 distinct CDR3 sequences in the sample, 25% to 35% were seen once. The time point here: patch test 3, about 24 weeks after DPC sensitization. Sample treatment: therapeutic diphenylcyclopropenone sensitization with weekly scalp DPC. Blood draws came first, before each patch test. This receptor was taken from a man between 35 and 55 years old with alopecia areata. Some clones in this sample may be carry-over from other donors' samples. The sequences come from whole blood, collected in connection with sensitization to the hapten diphenylcyclopropenone (DPC). The chain couples TRBV12-3 or TRBV12-4 to TRBJ2-1; 10 bases align to TRBD2. The CDR3 sequence: CASSRNPTSGISGNEQFF. The CDR3 region has the DNA TGTGCCAGCAGTCGAAACCCTACTAGCGGGATATCGGGCAATGAGCAGTTCTTC.